The rows below give T cell receptor beta chains drawn from one sample of a study of blood T cell repertoires in COVID-19. Sequenced by immunoSEQ multiplex PCR; TCRdb stores in-frame clones only, minus some. The sample lists about 190,000 clones, more than 70% occurring once. Sequencing was carried out using peripheral blood. Receptors originate from a human donor in a cohort sampled during active COVID-19. Each CDR3 is given with its conserved first and last residue. A D gene is named only where the DNA matches it firmly. Size is omitted from some rows. Given values are once, few, many or a class for expanded clones.

J gene | V gene | D gene | clone size | CDR3 protein | CDR3 DNA
TRBJ1-4 | TRBV11-2 | TRBD1 | - | CASSLDARGNEKLFF | TGTGCCAGCAGCTTAGATGCCAGGGGGAATGAAAAACTGTTTTTT
TRBJ1-4 | TRBV7-6 | - | - | CASSLGLRRTNEKLFF | TGTGCCAGCAGCTTAGGTCTCAGGAGGACTAATGAAAAACTGTTTTTT
TRBJ1-5 | TRBV19 | - | - | CASSKQGLDNQPQHF | TGTGCCAGTAGTAAACAGGGTCTTGACAATCAGCCCCAGCATTTT
TRBJ2-3 | TRBV5-1 | TRBD2 | - | CASSLGRAGGSTDTQYF | TGCGCCAGCAGCTTGGGTCGAGCGGGGGGCAGCACAGATACGCAGTATTTT
TRBJ1-6 | TRBV19 | - | few | CASRNTRGGHSPLHF | TGTGCCAGTAGAAATACCAGGGGCGGTCATTCACCCCTCCACTTT
TRBJ1-4 | TRBV27 | - | once | CASSSSRAFGGEKLFF | TGTGCCAGCAGTAGTAGTCGGGCGTTTGGAGGTGAAAAACTGTTTTTT
TRBJ1-1 | TRBV6-2/TRBV6-3 | - | - | CASSYSARLEAFF | TGTGCCAGCAGTTACTCAGCCAGACTTGAAGCTTTCTTT
TRBJ2-6 | TRBV6-2/TRBV6-3 | - | - | CASSPAVPGANVLTF | TGTGCCAGCAGCCCGGCGGTTCCAGGGGCCAACGTCCTGACTTTC
TRBJ2-1 | TRBV30 | - | - | CAWSDREEQFF | TGTGCCTGGAGTGACAGGGAAGAGCAGTTCTTC
TRBJ1-1 | TRBV27 | TRBD1 | - | CASKPAGTVNTEAFF | TGTGCCAGCAAACCCGCCGGGACAGTGAACACTGAAGCTTTCTTT
TRBJ2-1 | TRBV29-1 | - | once | CSVEVGGNEQFF | TGCAGCGTTGAAGTAGGGGGAAATGAGCAGTTCTTC
TRBJ1-1 | TRBV7-2 | - | - | CASSLNRIMNTEAFF | TGTGCCAGCAGCTTAAACAGGATTATGAACACTGAAGCTTTCTTT
TRBJ1-4 | TRBV4-1 | - | - | CASSKDHGGAEKLFF | TGCGCCAGCAGCAAGGATCATGGGGGGGCTGAAAAACTGTTTTTT
TRBJ2-5 | TRBV5-5 | TRBD1 | - | CASSLGADRVEETQYF | TGTGCCAGCAGCTTGGGGGCGGACAGGGTAGAAGAGACCCAGTACTTC
TRBJ2-5 | TRBV5-1 | - | once | CASSLGRTAGETQYF | TGCGCCAGCAGCTTGGGTCGGACGGCGGGGGAGACCCAGTACTTC
TRBJ2-7 | TRBV27 | TRBD2 | - | CASSSSEREALEQYF | TGTGCCAGCAGTTCATCAGAGCGGGAGGCCCTCGAGCAGTACTTC
TRBJ2-1 | TRBV30 | TRBD1 | - | CAWSGQGANNEQFF | TGTGCCTGGAGTGGGCAGGGGGCTAACAATGAGCAGTTCTTC
TRBJ2-2 | TRBV9 | - | - | CASSGPSAGELFF | TGTGCCAGCAGCGGGCCAAGCGCCGGGGAGCTGTTTTTT
TRBJ1-3 | TRBV27 | TRBD1 | - | CASSLTGGGNTIYF | TGTGCCAGCAGTTTGACAGGGGGCGGAAACACCATATATTTT
TRBJ2-7 | TRBV6-2/TRBV6-3 | TRBD1 | - | CASSPGQGAYEQYF | TGTGCCAGCAGTCCGGGACAGGGGGCCTACGAGCAGTACTTC
TRBJ1-5 | TRBV2 | - | - | CASSDEGSRQPQHF | TGTGCCAGCAGTGACGAGGGTTCGCGACAGCCCCAGCATTTT
TRBJ2-7 | TRBV6-5 | - | - | CASRIDRLREQYF | TGTGCCAGCAGGATCGACAGGCTACGCGAGCAGTACTTC
TRBJ2-5 | TRBV6-5 | TRBD2 | - | CASSPTSGRGTQYF | TGTGCCAGCAGTCCGACTAGCGGGAGGGGGACCCAGTACTTC
TRBJ1-6 | TRBV6-2/TRBV6-3 | TRBD1 | - | CASSATRDSRNSPLHF | TGTGCCAGCAGTGCCACCCGGGACAGCCGAAATTCCCCCCTCCACTTT
TRBJ2-1 | TRBV15 | TRBD1 | - | CATSEGTGQGNEQFF | TGTGCCACCAGCGAGGGGACAGGGCAGGGCAATGAGCAGTTCTTC
TRBJ1-6 | TRBV7-2 | - | - | CASSLGSGGYNSPLHF | TGTGCCAGCAGCTTAGGTTCAGGAGGCTATAATTCACCCCTCCACTTT
TRBJ1-1 | TRBV21-1 | - | - | CASSPQGSTFF | TGTGCCAGCAGCCCCCAGGGCTCAACTTTCTTT
TRBJ2-2 | TRBV4-1 | - | - | CASSQDLGGKTGELFF | TGCGCCAGCAGCCAAGATTTAGGGGGAAAAACCGGGGAGCTGTTTTTT
TRBJ2-2 | TRBV7-9 | TRBD2 | - | CASSPARLAGVTGELFF | TGTGCCAGCAGCCCAGCTCGGCTAGCGGGAGTCACCGGGGAGCTGTTTTTT
TRBJ2-7 | TRBV10-3 | - | - | CAISDGGGTFGEQYF | TGTGCCATCAGTGACGGGGGAGGTACCTTTGGGGAGCAGTACTTC
TRBJ2-3 | TRBV6-2/TRBV6-3 | TRBD2 | - | CASSLAGAPRGDTQYF | TGTGCCAGCAGTTTAGCGGGAGCCCCTCGTGGGGATACGCAGTATTTT
TRBJ1-5 | TRBV30 | - | - | CAWSRQENSNQPQHF | TGTGCCTGGAGTCGCCAGGAAAATAGCAATCAGCCCCAGCATTTT
TRBJ2-5 | TRBV7-2 | TRBD2 | few | CASSLEGGLVPRTQYF | TGTGCCAGCAGCTTAGAGGGTGGACTAGTGCCGAGGACCCAGTACTTC
TRBJ1-4 | TRBV7-8 | - | - | CASSPRTDSEKLFF | TGTGCCAGCAGCCCGCGCACAGACAGTGAAAAACTGTTTTTT
TRBJ2-7 | TRBV10-3 | - | once | CAISESTRVYF | TGTGCCATCAGTGAGTCGACCAGGGTTTACTTC
TRBJ2-2 | TRBV7-2 | TRBD2 | - | CASSLRSLAGVPGELFF | TGTGCCAGCAGCCTAAGGTCCCTAGCGGGAGTTCCCGGGGAGCTGTTTTTT
TRBJ2-5 | TRBV24-1 | TRBD2 | - | CATSGGSSGTIQETQYF | TGTGCCACCAGTGGCGGGTCTAGCGGGACCATCCAAGAGACCCAGTACTTC
TRBJ1-2 | TRBV20-1 | - | - | CSARQFYGYTF | TGCAGTGCTAGGCAGTTTTATGGCTACACCTTC
TRBJ2-1 | TRBV5-4 | TRBD2 | once | CASSTSGGRNEQFF | TGTGCCAGCAGTACTAGCGGGGGGAGGAATGAGCAGTTCTTC
TRBJ1-1 | TRBV5-1 | - | - | CASSRDGGAGGTEAFF | TGCGCCAGCAGCCGCGATGGGGGCGCGGGGGGGACTGAAGCTTTCTTT
TRBJ1-1 | TRBV5-1 | TRBD1 | - | CASSLEGAYTEAFF | TGCGCCAGCAGCTTGGAGGGGGCTTACACTGAAGCTTTCTTT
TRBJ2-2 | TRBV7-9 | - | - | CASSFRGNTGELFF | TGTGCCAGCAGCTTTCGCGGAAACACCGGGGAGCTGTTTTTT
TRBJ2-7 | TRBV6-6 | TRBD1 | - | CASSSPGQITYEQYF | TGTGCCAGCAGTTCCCCGGGACAGATCACCTACGAGCAGTACTTC
TRBJ2-3 | TRBV20-1 | - | - | CSASSGGTQYF | TGCAGTGCTAGCTCCGGGGGTACGCAGTATTTT
TRBJ2-2 | TRBV5-1 | - | - | CASTLAPMANTGELFF | TGCGCCAGCACCTTGGCACCTATGGCGAACACCGGGGAGCTGTTTTTT
TRBJ2-5 | TRBV6-1 | - | - | CASSEASYRDFETQYF | TGTGCCAGCAGTGAAGCCTCCTATAGGGACTTCGAGACCCAGTACTTC
TRBJ2-7 | TRBV20-1 | - | once | CSATDGYEQYF | TGCAGTGCCACAGACGGCTACGAGCAGTACTTC
TRBJ2-5 | TRBV18 | TRBD1 | once | CASSPRQGAGETQYF | TGTGCCAGCTCACCCCGACAGGGGGCAGGGGAGACCCAGTACTTC
TRBJ2-1 | TRBV30 | - | - | CAWSISLTPQSYNEQFF | TGTGCCTGGAGTATTTCTTTGACTCCCCAGTCCTACAATGAGCAGTTCTTC
TRBJ1-5 | TRBV23-1 | - | - | CASSQSRHTSNQPQHF | TGCGCCAGCAGTCAATCGAGGCATACTAGCAATCAGCCCCAGCATTTT
TRBJ1-2 | TRBV7-9 | - | - | CASSPRGGGYTF | TGTGCCAGCAGCCCCCGGGGGGGTGGCTACACCTTC
TRBJ1-4 | TRBV9 | - | - | CASSVGAAATNEKLFF | TGTGCCAGCAGCGTGGGGGCTGCCGCAACTAATGAAAAACTGTTTTTT
TRBJ2-1 | TRBV28 | - | - | CASSLAGIRPEDEQFF | TGTGCCAGCAGTTTAGCGGGAATCCGACCCGAGGATGAGCAGTTCTTC
TRBJ1-1 | TRBV6-5 | - | - | CASKKREAGTEAFF | TGTGCCAGCAAAAAGAGGGAGGCGGGCACTGAAGCTTTCTTT
TRBJ2-7 | TRBV7-9 | - | few | CASSPDYEQYF | TGTGCCAGCAGCCCAGACTACGAGCAGTACTTC